A single sample gave rise to the 6 T cell receptor beta chains below, sequenced in a study of vaccination and CD4 T cells after COVID-19. These receptors have no known antigen. Sample treatment: approximately 11-day PBMC culture with coronavirus spike peptide pools or control peptides (ViraFEST assay). Researchers used the Oncomine TCR Beta short-read assay to sequence DNA from cultured CD4+ T cells. A single record per CDR3 protein comes from TCRdb applying MiXCR to the PCR reads. The repertoire consists of around 20,000 distinct CDR3 sequences, with about 43% occurring once and the leading ten covering just under 3%. Sequencing used CD4+ T cells from blood, cultured in vitro, obtained after SARS-CoV-2 vaccination. Receptors were obtained from a human donor who had recovered from COVID-19.

The chain carries TRBV20-1 and TRBJ1-5; D is undetermined. Trimming left V 0 bases short and J 2 bases short, with 11 bases between. Germline V CDR1 and CDR2: DFQATT, SNEGSKA (reference sequence). CDR3 length: 15 amino acids. CDR3 DNA sequence: TGCAGTGCTAGAGATCGGGGTTCGGGCAATCAGCCCCAGCATTTT. Translating gives CSARDRGSGNQPQHF.

The V call is TRBV6-2 or TRBV6-3, the J call TRBJ2-7; D perhaps matches TRBD1 (6 bases). The CDR3 consists of 16 residues. CDR1 is MNHEY, CDR2 SVGEGT, per germline. Trimming took 8 bases from V and 4 from J, leaving 24 bases between them. CDR3 amino acids: CASGSIQGGGPYEQYF. The CDR3 coding sequence is TGTGCCAGCGGGTCAATCCAAGGGGGTGGACCATACGAGCAGTACTTC.

The gene calls are TRBV11-2 and TRBJ2-7, with 9 bases fitting TRBD1. This CDR3 is built from 15 residues. The V gene's germline CDR1 is SGHAT and CDR2 FQNNGV. V was clipped by 5 bases and J by 7 bases; unmatched bases: 12. The CDR3 loop reads CASSPRDRAWGEQYF. The CDR3 nucleotides are TGTGCCAGCAGCCCCCGGGACAGGGCTTGGGGAGAGCAGTACTTC.

The V and J genes are TRBV20-1 and TRBJ2-2; D is uncertain. Between the trimmed V and J ends, which lost 3 bases and 4 bases, there was a span of 9 bases. The CDR3 covers 13 residues. From germline, CDR1 is DFQATT and CDR2 SNEGSKA (reference sequence). DNA for the CDR3: TGCAGTGCTAGTGATTTAGTCACCGGGGAGCTGTTTTTT. Translation: CSASDLVTGELFF.

This clonotype was picked up a small number of times. The chain uses TRBV6-1 and TRBJ1-1; tentatively, D is TRBD1 (5 bases). The CDR3 has 15 residues. Trimming took off 5 bases at V and 0 bases at J, with 13 bases between the two ends. CDR1 and CDR2 (germline): MNHNS, SASEGT. The CDR3 spells CASSTWDRLNTEAFF. The CDR3, as DNA: TGTGCCAGCAGTACCTGGGACCGCTTGAACACTGAAGCTTTCTTT.

The chain uses TRBV5-5 and TRBJ1-6; D gene uncertain. Per germline, CDR1 SGHKS and CDR2 YYEKEE (reference sequence). Trimming cost V 4 bases and J 6 bases, with 14 bases left between them. This CDR3 comprises 15 residues. This CDR3 is CASSVPGSINSPLHF. CDR3 nucleotides: TGTGCCAGCAGCGTCCCGGGGTCCATTAATTCACCCCTCCACTTT.